What follows are 15 T cell receptor beta chains derived from one specimen sequenced in a study of T cell repertoires in aging, cancer and after chemotherapy. TCR beta rearrangements were amplified from peripheral blood genomic DNA. Rearranged V-D-J TRB sequences were amplified with a mixed TRB-A/B primer pool. TCRdb fed the multiplex PCR reads into MiXCR, producing one record per CDR3 protein. The sample has under 7,000 distinct CDR3 sequences, roughly 29% seen once. Source material: blood. Source of these receptors: a human donor in good health.

This clonotype was counted once. The genes are TRBV11-3 and TRBJ2-2; D perhaps matches TRBD2 (7 bases). Per the germline V gene, CDR1 is SGHNT and CDR2 is YENEEA. The V gene lost 4 bases and the J gene lost 4 bases, with 10 bases spanning the gap. The CDR3 spans 14 residues. CDR3 DNA: TGTGCCAGCAGCTGGGGGGGGGCCACCGGGGAGCTGTTTTTT. This sequence encodes CASSWGGATGELFF.

This clonotype is deemed medium-sized (0.01 to 0.1%). This chain connects TRBV18 to TRBJ2-3, with 12 bases that match TRBD1. Germline loops: CDR1 KGHSH, CDR2 LQKENI. V shed 5 bases, J shed 2 bases, and the junction held 5 bases outside the gene matches. The CDR3 spans 16 residues. CDR3 coding DNA: TGTGCCAGCTCAGCGGGACAGGGGGCCAACACAGATACGCAGTATTTT. This gives the protein CASSAGQGANTDTQYF.

This clonotype was counted a few times. The gene calls are TRBV6-2 or TRBV6-3 and TRBJ2-7, with D tentatively TRBD1 (5 bases). The germline V gene has CDR1 MNHEY and CDR2 SVGEGT. The ends were cut back, 6 bases at V and 1 base at J, with 13 bases in the middle. This CDR3 contains 14 residues. This CDR3 is CASSPQRTSYEQYF. CDR3 nucleotides: TGTGCCAGCAGCCCCCAAAGGACATCCTACGAGCAGTACTTC.

This clonotype was counted a few times. V is TRBV12-3 or TRBV12-4 and J is TRBJ2-1; perhaps D is TRBD1 or TRBD2 (5 bases each). The CDR3 contains 16 residues. With 6 bases removed from V and 8 bases from J, the gap between germline ends came to 23 bases. The CDR3 DNA follows: TGTGCCAGCAGCACTACCTCAACGGAACGGGGCGATGAGCAGTTCTTC. Translation gives CASSTTSTERGDEQFF.

Relative to its sample, this clonotype is medium-sized. The chain employs TRBV29-1 and TRBJ1-1; the D gene is possibly TRBD1 (5 bases). CDR3 length equals 13 residues. Trimming removed 6 bases from V and 7 bases from J, with 18 bases in between. Germline V gene data show CDR1 as SQVTM and CDR2 as ANQGSEA. The CDR3 spells CSVAGGAGYEAFF. The CDR3 DNA reads TGCAGCGTCGCCGGGGGAGCGGGGTATGAAGCTTTCTTT.

The chain joins TRBV20-1 to TRBJ2-7; D gene uncertain. The CDR3 sequence is 13 residues long. With 0 bases removed from V and 4 bases from J, the gap between germline ends came to 10 bases. CDR1 and CDR2 from the germline V gene are DFQATT and SNEGSKA (reference sequence). The CDR3 reads CSARDFSEYEQYF. The CDR3 bases are TGCAGTGCTAGAGATTTTTCAGAATACGAGCAGTACTTC.

This clonotype was counted a few times. The rearrangement links TRBV7-2 to TRBJ1-2, with unresolved D. The CDR3 runs 13 residues. The germline CDR1 and CDR2 sequences are SGHTA and FQGNSA. V lost 6 bases to trimming and J lost 7 bases, with 15 bases between them. CDR3 amino acids: CASSSKADIGYTF. CDR3 DNA: TGTGCCAGCAGTTCCAAGGCGGATATTGGCTACACCTTC.

This clonotype has more than one count but fewer than ten. The V and J genes are TRBV6-5 and TRBJ1-1, with D unclear. CDR3 length: 11 residues. Trimming stripped 4 bases from V and 6 bases from J, with 6 bases between. Germline V gene data show CDR1 as MNHEY and CDR2 as SVGAGI. The CDR3: CASSLGSEAFF. The DNA for the CDR3 is TGTGCCAGCAGTTTAGGTTCTGAAGCTTTCTTT.

The rearrangement joins TRBV19 to TRBJ1-1; a weak D match, TRBD1 (6 bases). V gave up 5 bases and J gave up 1 base, with 23 bases separating them. The CDR3 length is 18 residues. Germline V lookup: CDR1 LNHDA, CDR2 SQIVND (reference sequence). CDR3 region: CASSAGGGRSLTNTEAFF. The CDR3 DNA sequence: TGTGCCAGTAGTGCGGGAGGGGGTCGGTCCTTAACGAACACTGAAGCTTTCTTT.

The chain uses TRBV7-9 and TRBJ2-5; 10 nucleotides match TRBD2. The length of the CDR3 is 14 residues. The germline V gene has CDR1 SEHNR and CDR2 FQNEAQ (reference sequence). J was trimmed by 4 bases and V by 6 bases; bases with no gene match: 5. In nucleotides, the CDR3 is TGTGCCAGCAGGTCTAGCGGGAGCGCAGAGACCCAGTACTTC. Amino acid sequence: CASRSSGSAETQYF.

The rearrangement joins TRBV6-2 or TRBV6-3 to TRBJ2-7; 9 bases match TRBD2. J gave up 1 base and V 4 bases, and 5 bases lay outside the gene matches. The CDR3 sequence is 15 residues long. Germline values: CDR1 MNHEY, CDR2 SVGEGT. CDR3 sequence reads: CASSSPSGVSYEQYF. In nucleotides, the CDR3 is TGTGCCAGCAGTTCCCCTAGCGGGGTTTCCTACGAGCAGTACTTC.

The V and J genes are TRBV29-1 and TRBJ1-1; D remains ambiguous. Germline CDR1 SQVTM, CDR2 ANQGSEA. The CDR3 spans 12 residues. V was trimmed by 0 bases and J by 10 bases, leaving 12 bases between them. CDR3 sequence reads: CSVEDVWIGAFF. The CDR3 DNA reads TGCAGCGTTGAAGATGTTTGGATAGGAGCTTTCTTT.

Regarding this clonotype: This may be a read error: a much more frequent sequence differs by one nucleotide. The chain employs TRBV11-3 and TRBJ2-7; D unclear. There are 14 residues in the CDR3. Trimming shortened V by 5 bases and J by 2 bases, and 13 bases separated the two germline ends. Germline values: CDR1 SGHNT, CDR2 YENEEA. Here the CDR3 DNA reads TGTGCCAGCAGCCCGTCACCGGCTGCCTACGAGCAGTACTTC. The encoded protein is CASSPSPAAYEQYF. The whole variable domain, remainder taken from reference TRBV11-3 and TRBJ2-7, is EAGVVQSPRYKIIEKKQPVAFWCNPISGHNTLYWYLQNLGQGPELLIRYENEEAVDDSQLPKDRFSAERLKGVDSTLKIQPAELGDSAVYLCASSPSPAAYEQYFGPGTRLTVT.

The table lists this clonotype with a few counts. The chain links TRBV5-5 to TRBJ1-1; D remains ambiguous. Germline V CDR1 and CDR2: SGHKS, YYEKEE (reference sequence). This CDR3 region has 16 residues. Between the trimmed V and J ends, which lost 0 bases and 1 base, there was a span of 13 bases. The chain's CDR3 is CASSLGPGRTNTEAFF. The DNA for the CDR3 is TGTGCCAGCAGCTTGGGTCCGGGCAGAACGAACACTGAAGCTTTCTTT.

This clonotype is medium-sized. The chain is built from TRBV6-5 and TRBJ2-3; 8 bases match TRBD1. The germline gives CDR1 MNHEY, CDR2 SVGAGI. Germline trimming cut 6 bases from V and 6 bases from J; bases unmatched to any gene: 14. CDR3 length: 16 residues. CDR3 amino acids: CASRNRAGQGADTQYF. The DNA for the CDR3 is TGTGCCAGCAGAAATAGAGCCGGACAGGGAGCGGATACGCAGTATTTT.